One and the same sample provided the 12 T cell receptor beta chains below, sequenced in a study of CD8+CD57+ T cells in acquired aplastic anemia. The study profiled TCR beta VDJ and CDR3 using genomic DNA as template. TCRdb itself ran the reads through MiXCR, one entry per CDR3 protein. The sample has approximately 150,000 distinct CDR3 sequences, around 50% seen once. The authors sequenced patients whose flow cytometry had shown CD8+CD57+ cell expansion. The sequencing input was sorted CD4+, CD8+, or CD8+CD57+ T cells (not recorded which) from PBMCs. The source of these receptors is a human donor with aplastic anemia.

The chain carries TRBV2 and TRBJ2-1; 8 positions match TRBD1. The CDR3 runs to 15 residues. The junction had 10 bases not matched to a gene; V was cut back by 5 bases and J by 7 bases. Looked up from germline, CDR1 is SNHLY and CDR2 is FYNNEI. CDR3 in DNA: TGTGCCAGCAGTATCGGGACAGGCAACGTGAATGAGCAGTTCTTC. This codes for CASSIGTGNVNEQFF. Full variable domain (rest looked up from reference TRBV2 and TRBJ2-1): EPEVTQTPSHQVTQMGQEVILRCVPISNHLYFYWYRQILGQKVEFLVSFYNNEISEKSEIFDDQFSVERPDGSNFTLKIRSTKLEDSAMYFCASSIGTGNVNEQFFGPGTRLTVL.

This clonotype was seen ten or more times. This rearrangement joins TRBV2 to TRBJ2-1; 9 nucleotides line up with TRBD2. The ends lost 6 bases at V and 6 bases at J; junction bases unmatched: 6. This CDR3 is 14 amino acids long. Germline CDR1 reads SNHLY; CDR2 reads FYNNEI. CDR3 loop: CASSGGGVPNEQFF. The DNA of the CDR3 is TGTGCCAGCAGCGGCGGGGGGGTTCCCAATGAGCAGTTCTTC.

The J gene is TRBJ2-7, the V gene TRBV7-9; weak D call: TRBD1 (6 bases). Germline V gene data show CDR1 as SEHNR and CDR2 as FQNEAQ (reference sequence). V lost 6 bases to trimming and J lost 6 bases, with 12 bases between them. CDR3 size: 12 residues. The CDR3: CASRPTGLEQYF. In DNA, the CDR3 is TGTGCCAGCAGACCCACAGGGCTCGAGCAGTACTTC.

Remarks on this clonotype: The junction departs from the called germline gene at one end, perhaps through a read error. V is TRBV7-6 and J is TRBJ1-1, with a weak D call TRBD1 (6 bases). The CDR3 contains 14 residues. Germline V gives CDR1 SGHVS, CDR2 FNYEAQ. In DNA, the CDR3 is TGTGCCAGCAGACGCGCGGGGGGCGCAGCTGACGCTTTCTTT. This translates into CASRRAGGAADAFF.

This clonotype came up many times. The chain has TRBV19 and TRBJ2-5, with TRBD2 matching over 7 bases. V was clipped by 1 base and J by 7 bases; unmatched bases: 6. This CDR3 contains 14 residues. CDR1 is LNHDA and CDR2 is SQIVND in the germline V gene (reference sequence). DNA of the CDR3: TGTGCCAGTAGTATAGCCGGCGGGGGTGGGACCCAGTACTTC. Amino acids: CASSIAGGGGTQYF.

The table lists this clonotype with a count of one. V gene TRBV19 combines with J gene TRBJ1-1, with D tentatively TRBD1 (6 bases). Trimming took 2 bases from V and 4 from J, leaving 11 bases between them. The CDR3 runs 14 residues. From germline, CDR1 is LNHDA and CDR2 SQIVND (reference sequence). CDR3 region: CASSIHAGATEAFF. CDR3 coding DNA: TGTGCCAGTAGTATACACGCAGGGGCCACTGAAGCTTTCTTT.

This rearrangement joins TRBV29-1 to TRBJ1-1; 7 bases fit TRBD1. J gave up 5 bases and V 8 bases, and 17 bases lay outside the gene matches. CDR3 length equals 15 residues. CDR1 SQVTM and CDR2 ANQGSEA come from the germline V gene. In nucleotides, the CDR3 is TGCAGCTCTATACTCCCGACAGGGATGTTTACTGAAGCTTTCTTT. Translation: CSSILPTGMFTEAFF.

This clonotype came up many times. The chain employs TRBV9 and TRBJ1-3; D is unresolved. The V and J ends lost 0 bases and 1 base respectively, with 11 bases between them. Germline V gene sequence: CDR1 SGDLS, CDR2 YYNGEE. The CDR3 loop spans 16 amino acids. The CDR3 region has the DNA TGTGCCAGCAGCGTAGGAGCGCGCGCTTCTGGAAACACCATATATTTT. It codes for CASSVGARASGNTIYF. Using reference TRBV9 and TRBJ1-3 for the parts outside the CDR3, the full variable domain is DSGVTQTPKHLITATGQRVTLRCSPRSGDLSVYWYQQSLDQGLQFLIQYYNGEERAKGNILERFSAQQFPDLHSELNLSSLELGDSALYFCASSVGARASGNTIYFGEGSWLTVV.

This clonotype was observed at least ten times. The chain is built from TRBV5-1 and TRBJ1-6; TRBD1 matches 10 bases. J gave up 14 bases and V 0 bases, and 26 bases lay outside the gene matches. CDR1 is SGHRS, CDR2 YFSETQ, per germline. The CDR3 consists of 21 residues. The CDR3 bases are TGCGCCAGCAGCTTGGTCCCCGGTTCAGACAGGGGGCGAGGGTCGATTCGGTCCCTCCACTTT. Translating it yields CASSLVPGSDRGRGSIRSLHF.

V usage is TRBV2 and J usage is TRBJ1-2; D remains unclear. The germline V gene encodes CDR1 SNHLY and CDR2 FYNNEI. This CDR3 region has 13 residues. Between the trimmed V and J ends, which lost 3 bases and 2 bases, there was a span of 7 bases. The CDR3 loop reads CASSDEGNYGYTF. Here the CDR3 DNA reads TGTGCCAGCAGTGACGAAGGGAACTATGGCTACACCTTC.

At least ten counts were recorded for this clonotype. The J gene is TRBJ2-7, the V gene TRBV7-6, with D possibly being TRBD1 (6 bases). This CDR3 has 13 residues. Deletions cut 2 bases from V and 7 bases from J, with 12 bases between. Germline loops: CDR1 SGHVS, CDR2 FNYEAQ. CDR3 protein: CASSLFQGLEQYF. The CDR3 DNA follows: TGTGCCAGCAGCTTATTCCAGGGGCTGGAGCAGTACTTC.

The chain uses TRBV10-3 and TRBJ1-1; TRBD1 is a possible D gene (5 bases). In germline, CDR1 is ENHRY, CDR2 SYGVKD. The CDR3 is made up of 13 amino acids. V shed 8 bases and J shed 4 bases, with 14 bases lying between them. Here the CDR3 DNA reads TGTGCCATCTGCTCGACAGTCAGCACTGAAGCTTTCTTT. This encodes CAICSTVSTEAFF.